This T cell receptor beta chain was retrieved from a study of T cell changes during pregnancy in multiple sclerosis. V lost 2 bases and J lost 8, with 9 bases in between. This CDR3 spans 12 amino acids. Per the germline V gene, CDR1 is MNHEY and CDR2 is SVGAGI. TCRdb's table, derived via immunoSEQ multiplex PCR, lists solely in-frame clones and lacks some. Among tens of thousands of clones listed, more than 85% were seen once. The chain is built from TRBV6-5 and TRBJ1-1; D unclear. The sample consisted of CD8+ T cells from peripheral blood mononuclear cells, taken after pregnancy. The sequence came from a female donor with multiple sclerosis, enrolled in a pregnancy study. The CDR3 DNA reads TGTGCCAGCAGTTACCCTATCGCCGAAGCTTTCTTT. Its translation: CASSYPIAEAFF.